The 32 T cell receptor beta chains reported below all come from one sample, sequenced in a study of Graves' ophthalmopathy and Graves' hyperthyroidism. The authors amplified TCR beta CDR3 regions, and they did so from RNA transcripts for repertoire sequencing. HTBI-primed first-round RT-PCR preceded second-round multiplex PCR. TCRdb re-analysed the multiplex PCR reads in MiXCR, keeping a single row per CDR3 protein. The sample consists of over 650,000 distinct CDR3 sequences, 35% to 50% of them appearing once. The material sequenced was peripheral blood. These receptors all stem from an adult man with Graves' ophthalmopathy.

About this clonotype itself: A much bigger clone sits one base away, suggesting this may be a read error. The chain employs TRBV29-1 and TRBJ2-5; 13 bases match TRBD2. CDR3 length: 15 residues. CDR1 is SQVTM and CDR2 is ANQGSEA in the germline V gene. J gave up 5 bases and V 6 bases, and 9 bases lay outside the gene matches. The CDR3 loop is CSVATTSGGNETQYF. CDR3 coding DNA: TGCAGCGTGGCAACGACTAGCGGGGGGAATGAGACCCAGTACTTC.

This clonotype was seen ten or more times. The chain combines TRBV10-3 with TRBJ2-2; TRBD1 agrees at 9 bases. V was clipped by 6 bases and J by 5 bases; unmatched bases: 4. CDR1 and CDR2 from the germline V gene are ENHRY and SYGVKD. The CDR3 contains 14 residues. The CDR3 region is CAIRGQGRTGELFF. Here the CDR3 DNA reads TGTGCCATCAGGGGACAGGGAAGGACCGGGGAGCTGTTTTTT.

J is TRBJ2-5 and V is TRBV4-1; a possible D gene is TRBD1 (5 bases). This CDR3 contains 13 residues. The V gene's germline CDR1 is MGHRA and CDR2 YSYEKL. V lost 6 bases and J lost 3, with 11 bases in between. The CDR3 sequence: CASSHRYEETQYF. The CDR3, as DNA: TGCGCCAGCAGTCACAGGTACGAAGAGACCCAGTACTTC.

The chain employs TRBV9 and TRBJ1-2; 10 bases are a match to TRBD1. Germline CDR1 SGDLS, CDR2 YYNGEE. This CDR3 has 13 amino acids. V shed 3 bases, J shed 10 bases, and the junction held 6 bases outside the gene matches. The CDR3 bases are TGTGCCAGCAGCGGGGGGGGGACAGGGGTCTACACCTTC. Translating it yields CASSGGGTGVYTF.

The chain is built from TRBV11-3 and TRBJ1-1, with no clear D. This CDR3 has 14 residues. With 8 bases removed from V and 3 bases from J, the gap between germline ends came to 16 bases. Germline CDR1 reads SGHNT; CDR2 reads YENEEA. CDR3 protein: CASGRQNVDTEAFF. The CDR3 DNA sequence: TGTGCCAGCGGGCGGCAGAACGTTGACACTGAAGCTTTCTTT.

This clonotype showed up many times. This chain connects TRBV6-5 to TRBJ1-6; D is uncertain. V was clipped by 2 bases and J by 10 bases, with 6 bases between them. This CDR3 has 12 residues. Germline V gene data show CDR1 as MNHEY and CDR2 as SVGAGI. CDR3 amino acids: CASSYPGSPLHF. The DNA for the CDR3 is TGTGCCAGCAGTTACCCCGGCTCACCCCTCCACTTT.

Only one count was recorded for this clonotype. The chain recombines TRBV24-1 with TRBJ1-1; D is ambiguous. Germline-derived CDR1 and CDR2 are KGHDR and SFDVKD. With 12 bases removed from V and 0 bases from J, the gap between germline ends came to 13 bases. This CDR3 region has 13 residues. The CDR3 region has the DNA TGTGCCTGGACCAGGCAGTTGAACACTGAAGCTTTCTTT. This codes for CAWTRQLNTEAFF.

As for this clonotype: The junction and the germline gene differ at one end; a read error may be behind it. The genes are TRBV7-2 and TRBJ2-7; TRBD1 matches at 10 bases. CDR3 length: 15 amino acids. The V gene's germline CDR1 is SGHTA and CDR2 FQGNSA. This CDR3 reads CASRTGTGASYEQYF. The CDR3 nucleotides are TGCGCCAGCAGGACTGGGACAGGGGCCTCCTACGAGCAGTACTTC.

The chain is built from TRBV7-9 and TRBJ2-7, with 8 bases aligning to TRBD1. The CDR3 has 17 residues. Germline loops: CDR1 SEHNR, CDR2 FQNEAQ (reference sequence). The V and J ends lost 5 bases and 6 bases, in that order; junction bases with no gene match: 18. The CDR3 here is CASSRLGAGTGPREQYF. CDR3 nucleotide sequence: TGTGCCAGCAGCCGACTCGGAGCCGGGACAGGCCCTCGCGAGCAGTACTTC.

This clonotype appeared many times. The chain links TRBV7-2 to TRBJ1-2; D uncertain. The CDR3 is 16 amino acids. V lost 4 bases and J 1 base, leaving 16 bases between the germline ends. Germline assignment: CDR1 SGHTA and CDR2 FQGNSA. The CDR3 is CASSSHSAEFNYGYTF. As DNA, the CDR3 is TGTGCCAGCAGCTCTCACAGTGCCGAATTTAACTATGGCTACACCTTC.

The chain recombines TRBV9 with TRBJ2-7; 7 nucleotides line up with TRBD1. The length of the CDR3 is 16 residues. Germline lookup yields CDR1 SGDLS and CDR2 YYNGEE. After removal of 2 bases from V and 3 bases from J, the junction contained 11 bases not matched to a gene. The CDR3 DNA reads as TGTGCCAGCAGCGTTGGCCAGACGACAGGGAGCTACGAGCAGTACTTC. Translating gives CASSVGQTTGSYEQYF. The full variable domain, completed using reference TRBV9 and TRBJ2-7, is DSGVTQTPKHLITATGQRVTLRCSPRSGDLSVYWYQQSLDQGLQFLIQYYNGEERAKGNILERFSAQQFPDLHSELNLSSLELGDSALYFCASSVGQTTGSYEQYFGPGTRLTVT.

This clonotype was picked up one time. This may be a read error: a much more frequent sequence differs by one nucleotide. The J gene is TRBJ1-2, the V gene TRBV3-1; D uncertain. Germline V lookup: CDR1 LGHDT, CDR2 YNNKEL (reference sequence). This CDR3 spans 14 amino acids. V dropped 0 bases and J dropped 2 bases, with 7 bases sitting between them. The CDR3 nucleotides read TGTGCCAGCAGCCAAGACTTAGCGAACTATGGCTACACCTTC. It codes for CASSQDLANYGYTF.

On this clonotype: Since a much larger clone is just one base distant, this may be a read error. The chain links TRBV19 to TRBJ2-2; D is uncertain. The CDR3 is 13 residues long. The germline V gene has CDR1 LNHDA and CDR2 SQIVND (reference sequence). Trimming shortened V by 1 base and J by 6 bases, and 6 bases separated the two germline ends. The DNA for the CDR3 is TGTGCCAGTAGTATAGGGTTAGCCGGGGAGCTGTTTTTT. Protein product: CASSIGLAGELFF.

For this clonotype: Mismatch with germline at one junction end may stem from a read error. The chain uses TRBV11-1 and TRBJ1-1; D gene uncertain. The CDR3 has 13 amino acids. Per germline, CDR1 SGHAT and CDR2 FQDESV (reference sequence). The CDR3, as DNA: TGTGCCAGCAGTGCTAGAGAGAACCCTGAAGCTTTCTTT. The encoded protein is CASSARENPEAFF.

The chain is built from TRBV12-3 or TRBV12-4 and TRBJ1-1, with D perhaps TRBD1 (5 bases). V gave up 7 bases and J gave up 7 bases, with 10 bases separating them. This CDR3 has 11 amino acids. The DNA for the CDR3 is TGTGCCAGCACCTCGGGGGTTGAAGCTTTCTTT. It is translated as CASTSGVEAFF.

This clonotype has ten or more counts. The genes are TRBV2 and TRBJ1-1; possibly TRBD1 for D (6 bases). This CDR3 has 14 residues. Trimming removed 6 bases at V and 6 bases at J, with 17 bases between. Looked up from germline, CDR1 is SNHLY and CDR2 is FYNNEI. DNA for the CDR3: TGTGCCAGCAGGGTCGACAGGAGGCCGGCTGAAGCTTTCTTT. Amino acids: CASRVDRRPAEAFF.

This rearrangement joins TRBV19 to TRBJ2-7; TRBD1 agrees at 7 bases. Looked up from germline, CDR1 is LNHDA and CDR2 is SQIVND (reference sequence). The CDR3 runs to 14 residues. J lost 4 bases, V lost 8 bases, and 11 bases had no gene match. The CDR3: CASEAGTENYEQYF. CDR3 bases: TGTGCCAGTGAGGCCGGGACAGAGAATTACGAGCAGTACTTC.

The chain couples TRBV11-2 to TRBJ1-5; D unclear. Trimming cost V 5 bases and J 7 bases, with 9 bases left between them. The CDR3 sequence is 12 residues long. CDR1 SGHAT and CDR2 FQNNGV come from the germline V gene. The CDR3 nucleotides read TGTGCCAGCAGCCCCCCCCCCCAGCCCCAGCATTTT. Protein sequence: CASSPPPQPQHF.

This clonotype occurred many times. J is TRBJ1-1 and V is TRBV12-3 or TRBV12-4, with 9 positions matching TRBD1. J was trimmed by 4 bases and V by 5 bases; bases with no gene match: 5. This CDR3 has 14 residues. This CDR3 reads CASSPRDRATEAFF. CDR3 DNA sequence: TGTGCCAGCAGTCCCCGGGACAGGGCCACTGAAGCTTTCTTT.

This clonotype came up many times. This CDR3 reads CASSLRTSGVYEQYF. The DNA of the CDR3 is TGTGCCAGCAGCTTACGGACTAGCGGGGTATACGAGCAGTACTTC. The chain combines TRBV7-2 with TRBJ2-7, with TRBD2 identical over 12 bases. V was pared by 2 bases and J by 4 bases, with 3 bases of the junction left unmatched. The CDR3 covers 15 residues. The germline V gene encodes CDR1 SGHTA and CDR2 FQGNSA.

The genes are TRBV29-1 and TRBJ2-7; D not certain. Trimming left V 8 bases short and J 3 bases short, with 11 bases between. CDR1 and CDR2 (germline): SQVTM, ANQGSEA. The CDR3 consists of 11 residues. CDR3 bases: TGCAGCTTAGGACGGGTCTACGAGCAGTACTTC. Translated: CSLGRVYEQYF.

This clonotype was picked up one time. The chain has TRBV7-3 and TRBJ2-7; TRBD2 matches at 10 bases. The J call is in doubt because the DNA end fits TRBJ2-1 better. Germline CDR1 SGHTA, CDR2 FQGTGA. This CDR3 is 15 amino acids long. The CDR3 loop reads CASRASGSSYNEQFF. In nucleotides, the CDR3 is TGTGCCAGCAGAGCTAGCGGGAGCTCCTACAATGAGCAGTTCTTC.

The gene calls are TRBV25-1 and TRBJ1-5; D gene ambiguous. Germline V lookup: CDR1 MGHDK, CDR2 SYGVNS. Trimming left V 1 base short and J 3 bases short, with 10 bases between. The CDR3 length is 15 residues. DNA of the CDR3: TGTGCCAGCAGTGAATTTGGGAGGTCCAATCAGCCCCAGCATTTT. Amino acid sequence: CASSEFGRSNQPQHF.

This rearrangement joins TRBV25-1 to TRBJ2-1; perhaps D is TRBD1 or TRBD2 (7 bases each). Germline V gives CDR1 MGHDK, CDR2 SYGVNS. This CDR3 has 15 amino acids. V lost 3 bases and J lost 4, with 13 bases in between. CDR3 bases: TGTGCCAGCAGTGAGCCAGGGGGGGCTTACAATGAGCAGTTCTTC. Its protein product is CASSEPGGAYNEQFF.

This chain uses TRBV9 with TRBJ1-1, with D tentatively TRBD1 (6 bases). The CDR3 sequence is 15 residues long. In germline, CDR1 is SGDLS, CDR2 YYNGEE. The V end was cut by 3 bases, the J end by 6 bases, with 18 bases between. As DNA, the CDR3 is TGTGCCAGCAGCGCAGGGGCGGGGGCGACACCTGAAGCTTTCTTT. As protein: CASSAGAGATPEAFF.

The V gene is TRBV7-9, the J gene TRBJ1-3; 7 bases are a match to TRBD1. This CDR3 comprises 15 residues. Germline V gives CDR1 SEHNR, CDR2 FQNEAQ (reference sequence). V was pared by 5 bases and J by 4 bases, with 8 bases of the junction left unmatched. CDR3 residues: CASSPDRVSGNTIYF. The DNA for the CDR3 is TGTGCCAGCAGCCCTGACAGGGTATCCGGAAACACCATATATTTT.

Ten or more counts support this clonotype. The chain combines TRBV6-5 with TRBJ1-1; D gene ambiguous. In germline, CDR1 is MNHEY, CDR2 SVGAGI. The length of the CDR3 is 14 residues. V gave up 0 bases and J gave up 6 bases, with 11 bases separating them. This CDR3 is CASSYSLGKAEAFF. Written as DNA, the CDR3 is TGTGCCAGCAGTTACTCGTTAGGGAAGGCTGAAGCTTTCTTT.

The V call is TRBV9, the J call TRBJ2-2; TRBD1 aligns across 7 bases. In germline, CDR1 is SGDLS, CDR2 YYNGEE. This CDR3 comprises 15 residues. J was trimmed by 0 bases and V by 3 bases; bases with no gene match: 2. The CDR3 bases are TGTGCCAGCAGCGCCGGACAGGCGAACACCGGGGAGCTGTTTTTT. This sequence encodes CASSAGQANTGELFF.

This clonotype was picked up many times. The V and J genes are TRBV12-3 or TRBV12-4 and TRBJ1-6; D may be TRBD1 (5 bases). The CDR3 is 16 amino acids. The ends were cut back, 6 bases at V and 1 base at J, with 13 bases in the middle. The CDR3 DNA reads TGTGCCAGCAGCCAAGGGGAGGGGTCCTATAATTCACCCCTCCACTTT. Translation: CASSQGEGSYNSPLHF.

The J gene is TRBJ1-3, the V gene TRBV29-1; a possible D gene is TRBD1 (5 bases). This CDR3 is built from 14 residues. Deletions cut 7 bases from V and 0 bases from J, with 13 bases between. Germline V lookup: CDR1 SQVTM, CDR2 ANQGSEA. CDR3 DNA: TGCAGCGGTCCCACAGGAAACTCTGGAAACACCATATATTTT. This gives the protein CSGPTGNSGNTIYF.

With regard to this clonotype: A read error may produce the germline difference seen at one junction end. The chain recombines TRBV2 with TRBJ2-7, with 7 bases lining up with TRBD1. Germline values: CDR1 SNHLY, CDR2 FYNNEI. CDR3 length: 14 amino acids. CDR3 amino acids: CASSEVRQGYEQYF. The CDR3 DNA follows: TGTGCCAGCAGCGAAGTTCGACAGGGCTACGAGCAGTACTTC.

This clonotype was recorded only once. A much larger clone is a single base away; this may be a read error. The CDR3 coding sequence is TGTGCCAGCAGTTTGATGGGCGGGAACACTGAAGCTTTCTTT. Translation: CASSLMGGNTEAFF. V and J are TRBV12-3 or TRBV12-4 and TRBJ1-1; no reliable D call. V lost 3 bases, J lost 1 base, and 9 bases lay in between. The CDR3 consists of 14 residues.